In this sample, the clone carrying this T cell receptor (beta chain) turned up many times. Its target is not known. V lost 0 bases, J lost 7 bases, and 6 bases lay in between. Germline V gene sequence: CDR1 SEHNR, CDR2 FQNEAQ (reference sequence). The CDR3 runs 12 residues. iRepertoire HTBI primers and Arm-PCR of CDR3 regions built TCR beta libraries. TCRdb independently ran MiXCR on the multiplex PCR reads; one entry per CDR3 protein. The repertoire holds a few hundred thousand distinct CDR3 sequences, around 15% seen once, with 25% to 30% in the top ten. These data originate in a study of regulatory T cells in long-lasting Graves disease. Broader study findings: Among persistent patients, a larger number of public clonotypes were shared (about 3,000) than among newly diagnosed patients (about 970).

The time point was: newly diagnosed GD, antithyroid drugs for less than 3 months. RNA extracted from PBMCs served as the sequencing template. The data were also submitted as part of a second study, on T cells in Graves' hyperthyroidism and ophthalmopathy. Per that study: A set of HTBI primers served as the primers for a first-round RT-PCR of the TCR CDR3. Prediction of ophthalmopathy progression came a median roughly 7.1 months pre-onset.

The source material was peripheral blood mononuclear cells (PBMCs), sampled at new diagnosis, from a patient treated with antithyroid drugs. This sequence joins TRBV7-9 and TRBJ2-5, with D unresolved. This clonotype was obtained from a man between 40 and 49 years old with Graves disease. Written as DNA, the CDR3 is TGTGCCAGCAGCTTAGCCCTGGGGACCCAGTACTTC. It is translated as CASSLALGTQYF.